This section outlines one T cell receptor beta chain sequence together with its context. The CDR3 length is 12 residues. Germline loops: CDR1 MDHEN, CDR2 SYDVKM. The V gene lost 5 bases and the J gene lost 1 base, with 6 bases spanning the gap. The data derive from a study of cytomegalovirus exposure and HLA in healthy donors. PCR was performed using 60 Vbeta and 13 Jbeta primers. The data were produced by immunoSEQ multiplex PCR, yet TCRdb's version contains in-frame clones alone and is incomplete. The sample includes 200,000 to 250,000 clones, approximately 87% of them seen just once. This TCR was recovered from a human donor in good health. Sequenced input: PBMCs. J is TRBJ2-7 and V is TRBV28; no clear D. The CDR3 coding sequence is TGTGCCAGCAGTAGCGTTTCCTACGAGCAGTACTTC. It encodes CASSSVSYEQYF.